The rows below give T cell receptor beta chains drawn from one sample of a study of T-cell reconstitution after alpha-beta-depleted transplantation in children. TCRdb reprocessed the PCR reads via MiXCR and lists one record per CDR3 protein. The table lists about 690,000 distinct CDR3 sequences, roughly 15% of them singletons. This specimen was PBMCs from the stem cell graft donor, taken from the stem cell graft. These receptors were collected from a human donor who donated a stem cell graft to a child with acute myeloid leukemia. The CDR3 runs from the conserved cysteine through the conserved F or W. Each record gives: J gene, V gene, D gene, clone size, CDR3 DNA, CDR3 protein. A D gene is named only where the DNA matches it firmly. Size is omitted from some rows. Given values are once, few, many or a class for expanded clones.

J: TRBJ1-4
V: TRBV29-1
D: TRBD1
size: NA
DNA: TGCAGCGTCCTACGTGACAGGGGAAGTGTGGGTGAAAAACTGTTTTTT
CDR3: CSVLRDRGSVGEKLFF

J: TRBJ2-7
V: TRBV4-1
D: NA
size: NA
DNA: TGCGCCAGCAGCCAAGGGGAGACGAATATCTACGAGCAGTACTTC
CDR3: CASSQGETNIYEQYF

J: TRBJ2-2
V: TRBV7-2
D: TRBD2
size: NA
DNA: TGTGCCAGCAGCCCACGACTAGCGGGGGGGCGGCCCGGGGAGCTGTTTTTT
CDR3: CASSPRLAGGRPGELFF

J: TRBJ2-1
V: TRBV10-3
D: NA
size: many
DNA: TGTGCCATCAGTGACGGGGGTAGCTCCTACAATGAGCAGTTCTTC
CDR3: CAISDGGSSYNEQFF

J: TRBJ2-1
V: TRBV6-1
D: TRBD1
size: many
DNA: TGTGCCAGCAGTGTGACAGGGCCCTACAATGAGCAGTTCTTC
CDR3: CASSVTGPYNEQFF

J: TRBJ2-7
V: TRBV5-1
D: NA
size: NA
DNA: TGCGCCAGCAGCCTCCGGGTAAGCTCCTACGAGCAGTACTTC
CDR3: CASSLRVSSYEQYF

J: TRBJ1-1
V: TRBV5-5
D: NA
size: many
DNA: TGTGCCAGCAGCTTGCCGGGACAAGGTTTTGAAGCTTTCTTT
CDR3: CASSLPGQGFEAFF

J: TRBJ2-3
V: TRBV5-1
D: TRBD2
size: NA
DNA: TGCGCCAGCAGCCTACTAGCGGGGCGCACAGATACGCAGTATTTT
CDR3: CASSLLAGRTDTQYF

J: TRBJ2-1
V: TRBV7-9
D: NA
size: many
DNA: TGTGCCAGCAGTTTGGAGGGGCACTACAATGAGCAGTTCTTC
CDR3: CASSLEGHYNEQFF

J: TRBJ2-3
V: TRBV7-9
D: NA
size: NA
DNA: TGTGCCAGCAGCTTAAACCAGGCCCCCTCGCAGTATTTT
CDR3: CASSLNQAPSQYF

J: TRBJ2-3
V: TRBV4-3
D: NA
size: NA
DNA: TGCGCCAGCAGCCAAGACAGGACAGGCACAGATACGCAGTATTTT
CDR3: CASSQDRTGTDTQYF

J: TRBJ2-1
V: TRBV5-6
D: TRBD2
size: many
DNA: TGTGCCAGCAGCCCTGGGACTAGCGTTTACCCCTACAATGAGCAGTTCTTC
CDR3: CASSPGTSVYPYNEQFF

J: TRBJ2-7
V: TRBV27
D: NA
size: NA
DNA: TGTGCCAGCAGTTCCGACAGTCCAGCATACTCCTACGAGCAGTACTTC
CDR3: CASSSDSPAYSYEQYF

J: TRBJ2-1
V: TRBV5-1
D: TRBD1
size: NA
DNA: TGCGCCAGCAGCGAATCCGGGACAGGACCCTACAATGAGCAGTTCTTC
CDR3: CASSESGTGPYNEQFF

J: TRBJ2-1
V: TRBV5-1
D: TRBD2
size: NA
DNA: TGCGCCAGCAGCGGCGGACTAGCAAGCGATGAGCAGTTCTTC
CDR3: CASSGGLASDEQFF

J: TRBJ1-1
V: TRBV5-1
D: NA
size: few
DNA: TGCGCCAGCAGCCAACTTACAGGGAACACTGAAGCTTTCTTT
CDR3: CASSQLTGNTEAFF

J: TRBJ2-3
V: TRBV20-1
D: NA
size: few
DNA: TGCAGTGCTAGAGGCTCGGGGGTGGGGAGGACAGATACGCAGTATTTT
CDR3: CSARGSGVGRTDTQYF

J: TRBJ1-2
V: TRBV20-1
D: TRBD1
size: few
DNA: TGCAGTGCTGATAGTGCTGGGTCAGGGGGGAAAGGCTACACCTTC
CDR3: CSADSAGSGGKGYTF

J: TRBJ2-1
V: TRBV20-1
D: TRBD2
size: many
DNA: TGCAGTGCTAGGTCCCCCAGCGGGGGGATCTTTAATGAGCAGTTCTTC
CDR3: CSARSPSGGIFNEQFF

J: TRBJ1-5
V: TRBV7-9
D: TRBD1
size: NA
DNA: TGTGCCAGCAGCCCCCGGGGACAGGGGTCTCAGCCCCAGCATTTT
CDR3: CASSPRGQGSQPQHF

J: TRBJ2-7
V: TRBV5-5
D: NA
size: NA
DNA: TGTGCCAGCAGCTTGCGGTCCCCCACCTACGAGCAGTACTTC
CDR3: CASSLRSPTYEQYF

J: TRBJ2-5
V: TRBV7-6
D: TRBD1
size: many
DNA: TGTGCCAGCAGTCCTACAGGGGGCGCGGAGACCCAGTACTTC
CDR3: CASSPTGGAETQYF

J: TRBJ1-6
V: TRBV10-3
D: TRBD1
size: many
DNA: TGTGCCATCAGGAGAGCTCCGGGACAGGGGGATTCACCCCTCCACTTT
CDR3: CAIRRAPGQGDSPLHF

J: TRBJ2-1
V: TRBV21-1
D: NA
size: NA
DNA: TGTGCCAGCAGCAAAGTGCTAGCGGGGCTCCACAATGAGCAGTTCTTC
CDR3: CASSKVLAGLHNEQFF

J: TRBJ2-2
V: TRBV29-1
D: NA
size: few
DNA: TGCAGCGTCCTGTTGGGGGTGAACACCGGGGAGCTGTTTTTT
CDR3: CSVLLGVNTGELFF

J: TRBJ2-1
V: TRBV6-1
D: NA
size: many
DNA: TGTGCCAGCATGATGGCTGGGGCCACCTACAATGAGCAGTTCTTC
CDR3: CASMMAGATYNEQFF

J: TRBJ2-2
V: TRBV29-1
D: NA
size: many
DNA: TGCAGCCACGACATCAACACCGGGGAGCTGTTTTTT
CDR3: CSHDINTGELFF

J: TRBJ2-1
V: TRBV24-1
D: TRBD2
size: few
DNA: TGTGCCACCAGCGAGCGGGGGCCTTACAATGAGCAGTTCTTC
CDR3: CATSERGPYNEQFF

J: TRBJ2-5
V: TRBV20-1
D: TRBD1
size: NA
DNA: TGCAGTGCTGGGGGACAGGGGGTAGGAATTCAAGAGACCCAGTACTTC
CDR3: CSAGGQGVGIQETQYF

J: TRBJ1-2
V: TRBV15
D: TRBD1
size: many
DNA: TGTGCCACCAGCACGACAGGGGGCAAAGACTATGGCTACACCTTC
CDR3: CATSTTGGKDYGYTF

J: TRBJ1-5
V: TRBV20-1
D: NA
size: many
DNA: TGCAGTGCTAGAGGGCCCGAGGACCAGCCCCAGCATTTT
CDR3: CSARGPEDQPQHF

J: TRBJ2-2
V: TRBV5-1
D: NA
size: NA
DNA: TGCGCCAGCAGCCGGGCCCCTGGGGACACCGGGGAGCTGTTTTTT
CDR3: CASSRAPGDTGELFF

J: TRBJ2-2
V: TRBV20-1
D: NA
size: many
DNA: TGCAGTGCTCTGGGACGGAACACCGGGGAGCTGTTTTTT
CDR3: CSALGRNTGELFF

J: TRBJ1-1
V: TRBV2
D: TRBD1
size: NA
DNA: TGTGCCAGCAGTATGACAGGGTTGGGGACTGAAGCTTTCTTT
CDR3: CASSMTGLGTEAFF

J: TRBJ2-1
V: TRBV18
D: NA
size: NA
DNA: TGTGCCAGCTCACCAAAGGCAGGACTAACGGATGAGCAGTTCTTC
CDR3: CASSPKAGLTDEQFF

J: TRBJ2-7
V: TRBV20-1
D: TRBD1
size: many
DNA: TGCAGTGCAGAGGGACAGGGAACTACGTGGGAGCAGTACTTC
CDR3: CSAEGQGTTWEQYF

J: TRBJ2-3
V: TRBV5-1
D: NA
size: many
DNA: TGCGCCAGCAGGCCTACAACTAGCACAGATACGCAGTATTTT
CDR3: CASRPTTSTDTQYF

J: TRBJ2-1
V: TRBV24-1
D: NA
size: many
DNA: TGTGCCACCAGTGCCCGGCGGACTTTCCGTTTATGGCAGTTCTTC
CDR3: CATSARRTFRLWQFF

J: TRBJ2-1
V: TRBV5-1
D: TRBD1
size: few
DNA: TGCGCCAACCTACAGGGGAAGGGGCACAATGAGCAGTTCTTC
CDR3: CANLQGKGHNEQFF

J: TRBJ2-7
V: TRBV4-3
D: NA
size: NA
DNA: TGCGCCAGCAGCCAAGACAGGGGCCAGGAGCAGTACTTC
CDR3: CASSQDRGQEQYF

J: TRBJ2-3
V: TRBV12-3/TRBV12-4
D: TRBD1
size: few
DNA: TGTGCCAGCAGCCGAGACAGGGGAGGATCAGATACGCAGTATTTT
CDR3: CASSRDRGGSDTQYF

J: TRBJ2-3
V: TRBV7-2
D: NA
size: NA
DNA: TGTGCCAGCAGCTTGTGGGGGACCGCTGGGGGGCAGTATTTT
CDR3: CASSLWGTAGGQYF

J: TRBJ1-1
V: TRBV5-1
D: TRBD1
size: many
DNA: TGCGCCAGCAGCTTGGTGACAGGGGGGACTGAAGCTTTCTTT
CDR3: CASSLVTGGTEAFF

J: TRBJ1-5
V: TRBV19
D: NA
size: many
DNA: TGTGCCAGTAGCCCTCTGGACGGGAGCAATCAGCCCCAGCATTTT
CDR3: CASSPLDGSNQPQHF

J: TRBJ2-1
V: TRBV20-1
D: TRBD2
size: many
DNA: TGCAGTGCTAAGCGGGGGAGCTCCTACAATGAGCAGTTCTTC
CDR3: CSAKRGSSYNEQFF

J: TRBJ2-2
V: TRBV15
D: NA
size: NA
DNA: TGTGCCACCAGCAGAGATACCGGATGGGCGTGGGGAACCGGGGAGCTGTTTTTT
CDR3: CATSRDTGWAWGTGELFF

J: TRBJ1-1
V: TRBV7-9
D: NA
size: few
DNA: TGTGCCCCGCGAAGGGCGAACACTGAAGCTTTCTTT
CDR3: CAPRRANTEAFF

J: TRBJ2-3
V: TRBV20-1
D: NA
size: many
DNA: TGCAGTGCTAGTCAGAGAGGCCCAGATACGCAGTATTTT
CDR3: CSASQRGPDTQYF

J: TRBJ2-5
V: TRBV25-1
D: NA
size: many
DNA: TGTGCCAGCAGTGAATTCAGGATCGAGGAGACCCAGTACTTC
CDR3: CASSEFRIEETQYF

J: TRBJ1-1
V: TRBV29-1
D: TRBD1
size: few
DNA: TGCAGCGTTCGGGACGGGGGACAGGGAGGAAATACTGAAGCTTTCTTT
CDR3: CSVRDGGQGGNTEAFF

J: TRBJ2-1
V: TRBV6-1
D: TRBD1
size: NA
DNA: TGTGCCAGCAGTCGACGTAGTAAGGGGGCGTATGTCGATGAGCAGTTCTTC
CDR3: CASSRRSKGAYVDEQFF

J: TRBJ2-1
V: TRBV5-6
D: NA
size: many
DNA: TGTGCCAGCAGCTTGGATCAGTATTACAATGAGCAGTTCTTC
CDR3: CASSLDQYYNEQFF

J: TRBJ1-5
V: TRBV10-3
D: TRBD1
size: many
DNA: TGTGCCATCGGTACCGACAGGGCCAATCAGCCCCAGCATTTT
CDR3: CAIGTDRANQPQHF

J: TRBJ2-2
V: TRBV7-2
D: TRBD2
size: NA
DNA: TGTGCCAGCAGAGCGCCTAGCGGGGGGGGCGGGGAGCTGTTTTTT
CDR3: CASRAPSGGGGELFF

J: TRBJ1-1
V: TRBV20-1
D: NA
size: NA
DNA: TGCAGTGCTAGAGTAGTAGGAACGAACACTGAAGCTTTCTTT
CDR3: CSARVVGTNTEAFF